The rows below give T cell receptor beta chains drawn from one sample of a study of shared clonotypes between healthy human individuals. Clones were read by immunoSEQ multiplex PCR, and TCRdb kept only the in-frame ones, dropping some. The sample lists under 1,900,000 clones; approximately 98.5% were seen once. The specimen sequenced was naive CD4+ T cells sorted from blood. The receptors were gathered from a man younger than 45 in good health. The CDR3 runs from the conserved cysteine through the conserved F or W. Each record gives: clone size, V gene, J gene, D gene, CDR3 DNA, CDR3 protein. A D gene is named only where the DNA matches it firmly. Clone sizes are given selectively: once, few, many, or a class where the clone is expanded.

-	TRBV18	TRBJ2-3	-	TGTGCCAGCTCACCCCAGGTTTTGCGAGCCGGAGACACAGATACGCAGTATTTT	CASSPQVLRAGDTDTQYF
-	TRBV5-1	TRBJ1-3	-	TGCGCCAGCAGCTTGGCGCTCAGGGGCGCGGGTGGAAACACCATATATTTT	CASSLALRGAGGNTIYF
-	TRBV4-1	TRBJ2-7	-	TGCGCCAGCAGCCAAGGGTTTGATGCTACCTCCTACGAGCAGTACTTC	CASSQGFDATSYEQYF
-	TRBV5-1	TRBJ2-7	TRBD2	TGCGCCAGCAGCTTGGCCGTAGCGGGGCCGAATGGGGAGCAGTACTTC	CASSLAVAGPNGEQYF
-	TRBV5-1	TRBJ2-7	TRBD1	TGCGCCAGCAGCTTGTCGACCCCGGACAGGGGATACGAGCAGTACTTC	CASSLSTPDRGYEQYF
-	TRBV6-6	TRBJ2-3	-	TGTGCCAGCAGTTATACTCCCACCGATACGCAGTATTTT	CASSYTPTDTQYF
-	TRBV9	TRBJ1-4	-	TGTGCCAGCAGCGTAGGATACTGGCCAGATGAAAAACTGTTTTTT	CASSVGYWPDEKLFF
once	TRBV5-4	TRBJ2-2	-	TGTGCCAGCAGCTTGGGGCGTAGCACCGGGGAGCTGTTTTTT	CASSLGRSTGELFF
-	TRBV10-3	TRBJ1-1	TRBD1	TGTGCCATCAGGGGACCGACAGGGGGCACTGAAGCTTTCTTT	CAIRGPTGGTEAFF
-	TRBV25-1	TRBJ2-1	TRBD2	TGTGCCAGCAGTGAGAATAGCGGGAGCTTGAATGAGCAGTTCTTC	CASSENSGSLNEQFF
-	TRBV28	TRBJ2-7	-	TGTGCCAGCAGTTTAAACAACCGTCCCTACGAGCAGTACTTC	CASSLNNRPYEQYF
-	TRBV11-3	TRBJ2-1	-	TGTGCCAGCAGTCCCGGGTCCTACAATGAGCAGTTCTTC	CASSPGSYNEQFF
-	TRBV18	TRBJ1-1	-	TGTGCCAGCTCACCAATGAGGACAGCAAGGAGCACTGAAGCTTTCTTT	CASSPMRTARSTEAFF
-	TRBV5-6	TRBJ1-5	-	TGTGCCAGCACGGTGGGGCAGGGGTTTCGCAATCAGCCCCAGCATTTT	CASTVGQGFRNQPQHF
-	TRBV28	TRBJ1-2	TRBD1	TGTGCCAGCAGCTTATTCCATAGACAGGGACATGGCTACACCTTC	CASSLFHRQGHGYTF
-	TRBV2	TRBJ1-1	-	TGTGCCAGCAGTGATCGGTCTGTTTGGGGGGACACTGAAGCTTTCTTT	CASSDRSVWGDTEAFF
-	TRBV11-2	TRBJ2-7	-	TGTGCCAGCAGCTTAGTTTCGCTCGGAGGTTACGAGCAGTACTTC	CASSLVSLGGYEQYF
-	TRBV18	TRBJ2-5	-	TGTGCCAGCTCACCCCCGGGTGAGACCCAGTACTTC	CASSPPGETQYF
-	TRBV27	TRBJ2-3	TRBD2	TGTGCCAGCAGTTCCCTGGGGCGGGAGAGAAGCACAGATACGCAGTATTTT	CASSSLGRERSTDTQYF
once	TRBV4-3	TRBJ1-3	TRBD1	TGCGCCAGCAGCCAAGGCCCTAGGACAGGGGGAAACACCATATATTTT	CASSQGPRTGGNTIYF
-	TRBV5-1	TRBJ2-7	TRBD1	TGCGCCAGCAGCTTCCCGGACAGGCCCTACGAGCAGTACTTC	CASSFPDRPYEQYF
once	TRBV6-6	TRBJ1-4	TRBD1	TGTGCCATCGGACAGGTTAATGAAAAACTGTTTTTT	CAIGQVNEKLFF
-	TRBV18	TRBJ1-1	TRBD1	TGTGCCAGCTCCATACTACCCATCCAGGGGGGGCTGAACACTGAAGCTTTCTTT	CASSILPIQGGLNTEAFF
-	TRBV27	TRBJ1-1	-	TGTGCCAGCAGTTTATCTGGGGTCACTGAAGCTTTCTTT	CASSLSGVTEAFF
-	TRBV19	TRBJ1-1	-	TGTGCCAGTAGTATAGCCCGGGGCGGATACACTGAAGCTTTCTTT	CASSIARGGYTEAFF
-	TRBV9	TRBJ2-2	-	TGTGCCAGCAGCGTAGGTTCCGGGGCCGGGGAGCTGTTTTTT	CASSVGSGAGELFF
-	TRBV19	TRBJ1-5	TRBD1	TGTGCCAGTAGTATGGGGGACAGGGCTCAGCCCCAGCATTTT	CASSMGDRAQPQHF
-	TRBV9	TRBJ1-2	-	TGTGCCAGCAGCGTAGGGGGATCCTATGGCTACACCTTC	CASSVGGSYGYTF
-	TRBV25-1	TRBJ2-2	-	TGTGCCAGCAGGGATAGAGCGGCCGGGGAGCTGTTTTTT	CASRDRAAGELFF
-	TRBV14	TRBJ1-1	-	TGTGCCAGCAGCCAATCCATCCGAGGGACTGAAGCTTTCTTT	CASSQSIRGTEAFF
once	TRBV28	TRBJ2-5	TRBD2	TGTGCCACCCGACCTCCGGGACTAGCGGGAGGGCCTCTCAGGACCCAGTACTTC	CATRPPGLAGGPLRTQYF
-	TRBV25-1	TRBJ2-1	TRBD1	TGTGCCAGCAATTCCGTGGGACAGGGTCACAATGAGCAGTTCTTC	CASNSVGQGHNEQFF
-	TRBV5-5	TRBJ1-3	-	TGTGCCAGCAGTTTGGACCCGACGGGGAGCTCTGGAAACACCATATATTTT	CASSLDPTGSSGNTIYF
-	TRBV5-1	TRBJ2-1	-	TGCGCCAGCAGCTTGGGAGGGGTGAGCTCCTACAATGAGCAGTTCTTC	CASSLGGVSSYNEQFF
-	TRBV20-1	TRBJ1-1	-	TGCAGTGCTGCAGCAAACACTGAAGCTTTCTTT	CSAAANTEAFF
-	TRBV6-5	TRBJ2-3	-	TGTGCCAGCAGTTCCAGGATGGATACGCAGTATTTT	CASSSRMDTQYF
-	TRBV9	TRBJ2-1	TRBD1	TGTGCCAGCAGCGGAGGACAGGGGTCCTACAATGAGCAGTTCTTC	CASSGGQGSYNEQFF
-	TRBV5-1	TRBJ2-3	-	TGCGCCAGCAGCTTGGCGGGCGGTGGTACGCAGTATTTT	CASSLAGGGTQYF
few	TRBV6-1	TRBJ1-2	-	TGTGCCAGCAGTGAATCGGGCCAGTACTATGGCTACACCTTC	CASSESGQYYGYTF
-	TRBV5-1	TRBJ1-4	TRBD1	TGCGCCAGCAGCAAAAAACAGGGGGCTAATGAAAAACTGTTTTTT	CASSKKQGANEKLFF
-	TRBV5-1	TRBJ2-2	TRBD2	TGCGCCAGCAGCTTTGGACTCGGGAGGTCGAGGACCGGGGAGCTGTTTTTT	CASSFGLGRSRTGELFF
-	TRBV6-1	TRBJ2-7	-	TGTGCCAGCACAGTGAGCTCCTACGAGCAGTACTTC	CASTVSSYEQYF
-	TRBV28	TRBJ2-3	TRBD2	TGTGCCAGCATTTTATCCTGGGGGGGAACAGATACGCAGTATTTT	CASILSWGGTDTQYF
-	TRBV11-3	TRBJ2-7	-	TGTGCCAGCAGCTTAGGCGGGACCCACAAGCAGTACTTC	CASSLGGTHKQYF
-	TRBV28	TRBJ2-7	-	TGTGCCAGCAGTGGGGAAATACGGGAGCAGTACTTC	CASSGEIREQYF
once	TRBV27	TRBJ2-3	-	TGTGCCAGCAGTTTATCGCCAGTAACAGATACGCAGTATTTT	CASSLSPVTDTQYF
-	TRBV7-2	TRBJ2-7	-	TGTGCCAGCAGCCCACTGGGAGCGGATTACGAGCAGTACTTC	CASSPLGADYEQYF
-	TRBV5-4	TRBJ2-7	-	TGTGCCAGCAGCTTGTTGACTAACGGGCTCTCCTACGAGCAGTACTTC	CASSLLTNGLSYEQYF
once	TRBV6-6	TRBJ2-7	TRBD1	TGTGCCAGCAATAACCGGGACAGTGGCTACGAGCAGTACTTC	CASNNRDSGYEQYF
-	TRBV7-3	TRBJ2-1	-	TGTGCCAGCAGCTTGACTCAGGGGGGCCGAGGGCCGTACAATGAGCAGTTCTTC	CASSLTQGGRGPYNEQFF
-	TRBV9	TRBJ2-1	TRBD1	TGTGCCAGCAGCCGGGATCCGGACAGGCCCTACAATGAGCAGTTCTTC	CASSRDPDRPYNEQFF
once	TRBV10-2	TRBJ2-1	-	TGCGCCAGCATGGGGGCCAATGGCTACAATGAGCAGTTCTTC	CASMGANGYNEQFF
-	TRBV11-2	TRBJ2-7	-	TGTGCCAGCAGCTTCGACGTGGGAGTTTTACGCGAGCAGTACTTC	CASSFDVGVLREQYF
-	TRBV9	TRBJ2-3	TRBD2	TGTGCCAGCAGCGTAGCGGGCCTAGCGGGAGCAGATACGCAGTATTTT	CASSVAGLAGADTQYF
-	TRBV11-2	TRBJ2-1	TRBD2	TGTGCCAGCAGCGTCACTAGCGGGAGAGGCGGTGAGCAGTTCTTC	CASSVTSGRGGEQFF